These T cell receptor beta chains were read from a single sample in a study of blood T cell repertoires in COVID-19. Clones were read by immunoSEQ multiplex PCR, and TCRdb kept only the in-frame ones, dropping some. The data show over 150,000 clones, roughly four fifths seen once. The sequenced material came from PBMCs or T cells enriched from blood (not recorded which). All receptors come from a man aged 45-65 years who had recovered from COVID-19. CDR3s include the opening cysteine and the closing phenylalanine or tryptophan. The order of the fields is D gene, clone size, J gene, V gene, CDR3 protein, CDR3 DNA. The D gene is left open where the match is weak. Clone size appears in some rows only: once, few, many, or a class for an expanded clone.

D gene: .; clone size: .; J gene: TRBJ2-1; V gene: TRBV2; CDR3 protein: CASSEKRSEGNEQFF; CDR3 DNA: TGTGCCAGCAGTGAAAAACGCTCGGAGGGCAATGAGCAGTTCTTC
D gene: .; clone size: .; J gene: TRBJ1-2; V gene: TRBV12-3/TRBV12-4; CDR3 protein: CASSLLLRAGYTF; CDR3 DNA: TGTGCCAGCAGTTTATTATTGAGGGCTGGCTACACCTTC
D gene: .; clone size: .; J gene: TRBJ2-2; V gene: TRBV2; CDR3 protein: CASRQETGELFF; CDR3 DNA: TGTGCCAGCAGACAGGAAACCGGGGAGCTGTTTTTT
D gene: TRBD2; clone size: few; J gene: TRBJ2-5; V gene: TRBV11-3; CDR3 protein: CASSPTSGAGTQYF; CDR3 DNA: TGTGCCAGCAGCCCGACTAGCGGGGCGGGGACCCAGTACTTC
D gene: .; clone size: .; J gene: TRBJ1-4; V gene: TRBV2; CDR3 protein: CASRKAPVPGEKLFF; CDR3 DNA: TGTGCCAGCAGGAAAGCCCCCGTGCCCGGTGAAAAACTGTTTTTT
D gene: TRBD2; clone size: .; J gene: TRBJ2-4; V gene: TRBV5-1; CDR3 protein: CASSLGTSGNIQYF; CDR3 DNA: TGCGCCAGCAGCTTAGGGACTAGCGGAAACATTCAGTACTTC
D gene: .; clone size: .; J gene: TRBJ2-1; V gene: TRBV2; CDR3 protein: CASQVSSYNEQFF; CDR3 DNA: TGTGCCAGCCAAGTTAGCTCCTACAATGAGCAGTTCTTC
D gene: .; clone size: .; J gene: TRBJ1-5; V gene: TRBV6-5; CDR3 protein: CASSYSAPGGNQPQHF; CDR3 DNA: TGTGCCAGCAGTTACTCGGCTCCAGGGGGCAATCAGCCCCAGCATTTT
D gene: .; clone size: .; J gene: TRBJ1-5; V gene: TRBV10-3; CDR3 protein: CAISESRQQPQHF; CDR3 DNA: TGTGCCATCAGTGAGTCGCGGCAGCAGCCCCAGCATTTT
D gene: TRBD1; clone size: .; J gene: TRBJ2-7; V gene: TRBV10-3; CDR3 protein: CAISDQTGTGLIEQYF; CDR3 DNA: TGTGCCATCAGTGACCAGACCGGGACAGGTTTGATCGAGCAGTACTTC
D gene: TRBD1; clone size: few; J gene: TRBJ2-7; V gene: TRBV19; CDR3 protein: CASSPPQGQGKRGKYF; CDR3 DNA: TGTGCCAGTAGCCCGCCGCAAGGACAGGGGAAACGGGGCAAGTACTTC
D gene: .; clone size: .; J gene: TRBJ1-1; V gene: TRBV6-5; CDR3 protein: CASVRDGVTEAFF; CDR3 DNA: TGTGCCAGCGTCAGGGATGGGGTTACTGAAGCTTTCTTT
D gene: TRBD1; clone size: few; J gene: TRBJ1-1; V gene: TRBV2; CDR3 protein: CASRPTGDRNEAFF; CDR3 DNA: TGTGCCAGCAGACCCACAGGGGATCGTAATGAAGCTTTCTTT
D gene: TRBD1; clone size: .; J gene: TRBJ2-1; V gene: TRBV2; CDR3 protein: CASSGTGNEQFF; CDR3 DNA: TGTGCCAGCAGTGGGACAGGGAATGAGCAGTTCTTC
D gene: TRBD1; clone size: .; J gene: TRBJ1-5; V gene: TRBV7-2; CDR3 protein: CASGPVLPGQASNQPQHF; CDR3 DNA: TGTGCCAGCGGCCCAGTTCTACCGGGACAGGCTAGCAATCAGCCCCAGCATTTT
D gene: .; clone size: .; J gene: TRBJ1-2; V gene: TRBV2; CDR3 protein: CASKGGPGNGYTF; CDR3 DNA: TGTGCCAGCAAGGGGGGGCCGGGGAATGGCTACACCTTC
D gene: TRBD1; clone size: .; J gene: TRBJ2-6; V gene: TRBV27; CDR3 protein: CASSSLTGVVSGANVLTF; CDR3 DNA: TGTGCCAGCAGTTCCCTGACAGGGGTAGTGTCTGGGGCCAACGTCCTGACTTTC
D gene: .; clone size: .; J gene: TRBJ1-5; V gene: TRBV3-1/TRBV3-2; CDR3 protein: CASSQQGNQPQHF; CDR3 DNA: TGTGCCAGCAGCCAACAGGGGAATCAGCCCCAGCATTTT
D gene: .; clone size: .; J gene: TRBJ2-6; V gene: TRBV9; CDR3 protein: CASSVVGSVSGANVLTF; CDR3 DNA: TGTGCCAGCAGCGTAGTAGGGAGCGTTTCTGGGGCCAACGTCCTGACTTTC
D gene: .; clone size: .; J gene: TRBJ2-7; V gene: TRBV9; CDR3 protein: CASSVGVGGGGEQYF; CDR3 DNA: TGTGCCAGCAGCGTGGGGGTTGGGGGCGGTGGAGAGCAGTACTTC
D gene: .; clone size: few; J gene: TRBJ1-6; V gene: TRBV7-2; CDR3 protein: CASSLARDNSPLHF; CDR3 DNA: TGTGCCAGCAGCTTAGCCAGGGATAATTCACCCCTCCACTTT
D gene: .; clone size: .; J gene: TRBJ1-6; V gene: TRBV6-2/TRBV6-3; CDR3 protein: CASSYRRTEKNSPLHF; CDR3 DNA: TGTGCCAGCAGTTACCGCCGGACAGAAAAGAATTCACCCCTCCACTTT
D gene: TRBD1; clone size: .; J gene: TRBJ2-5; V gene: TRBV27; CDR3 protein: CASSRGQGGETQYF; CDR3 DNA: TGTGCCAGCAGCCGGGGACAGGGCGGCGAGACCCAGTACTTC
D gene: .; clone size: .; J gene: TRBJ2-7; V gene: TRBV7-2; CDR3 protein: CASSLVQGISYEQYF; CDR3 DNA: TGTGCCAGCAGCTTAGTGCAGGGAATCTCCTACGAGCAGTACTTC
D gene: TRBD1; clone size: .; J gene: TRBJ2-7; V gene: TRBV27; CDR3 protein: CASNRTGRVYEQYF; CDR3 DNA: TGTGCCAGCAACCGGACAGGGCGGGTCTACGAGCAGTACTTC
D gene: TRBD1; clone size: .; J gene: TRBJ1-2; V gene: TRBV7-9; CDR3 protein: CASSLASGQGLYGYTF; CDR3 DNA: TGTGCCAGCAGCTTAGCATCGGGACAGGGTCTCTATGGCTACACCTTC
D gene: TRBD1; clone size: .; J gene: TRBJ1-5; V gene: TRBV6-2/TRBV6-3; CDR3 protein: CASSPLVRDRGTYSNQPQHF; CDR3 DNA: TGTGCCAGCAGCCCGTTAGTCCGGGACAGGGGAACTTATAGCAATCAGCCCCAGCATTTT
D gene: TRBD1; clone size: .; J gene: TRBJ1-2; V gene: TRBV6-2/TRBV6-3; CDR3 protein: CASSYPSTGIYGYTF; CDR3 DNA: TGTGCCAGCAGTTACCCGTCGACAGGGATCTATGGCTACACCTTC
D gene: TRBD2; clone size: medium-sized; J gene: TRBJ2-3; V gene: TRBV9; CDR3 protein: CASSVDATSGADTQYF; CDR3 DNA: TGTGCCAGCAGCGTAGACGCGACTAGCGGGGCAGATACGCAGTATTTT
D gene: .; clone size: few; J gene: TRBJ1-1; V gene: TRBV7-8; CDR3 protein: CASSLDRSGQRGKAFF; CDR3 DNA: TGTGCCAGCAGCTTAGATCGGTCGGGCCAGAGAGGGAAAGCTTTCTTT
D gene: TRBD2; clone size: .; J gene: TRBJ2-1; V gene: TRBV2; CDR3 protein: CASSEPGLAFNEQFF; CDR3 DNA: TGTGCCAGCAGTGAACCGGGACTAGCGTTTAATGAGCAGTTCTTC
D gene: .; clone size: .; J gene: TRBJ1-6; V gene: TRBV6-1; CDR3 protein: CASSEAIYRAPLHF; CDR3 DNA: TGTGCCAGCAGTGAAGCCATATACAGGGCCCCCCTCCACTTT
D gene: .; clone size: once; J gene: TRBJ2-5; V gene: TRBV5-5; CDR3 protein: CASSLQGEETQYF; CDR3 DNA: TGTGCCAGCAGCTTACAGGGAGAAGAGACCCAGTACTTC
D gene: .; clone size: once; J gene: TRBJ1-1; V gene: TRBV12-3/TRBV12-4; CDR3 protein: CASSPYMNTEAFF; CDR3 DNA: TGTGCCAGCAGTCCTTACATGAACACTGAAGCTTTCTTT
D gene: .; clone size: .; J gene: TRBJ2-1; V gene: TRBV27; CDR3 protein: CASSFMRDSSYNEQFF; CDR3 DNA: TGTGCCAGCAGTTTCATGCGGGATAGCTCCTACAATGAGCAGTTCTTC
D gene: .; clone size: .; J gene: TRBJ2-7; V gene: TRBV5-6; CDR3 protein: CASSAGRYEQYF; CDR3 DNA: TGTGCCAGCAGCGCGGGTCGGTACGAGCAGTACTTC
D gene: TRBD1; clone size: .; J gene: TRBJ2-4; V gene: TRBV18; CDR3 protein: CASSPTRGAKNIQYF; CDR3 DNA: TGTGCCAGCTCACCCACCAGGGGGGCCAAAAACATTCAGTACTTC
D gene: .; clone size: .; J gene: TRBJ2-1; V gene: TRBV4-3; CDR3 protein: CASSHGTGNNEQFF; CDR3 DNA: TGCGCCAGCAGCCATGGAACAGGAAACAATGAGCAGTTCTTC
D gene: TRBD1; clone size: .; J gene: TRBJ2-2; V gene: TRBV9; CDR3 protein: CASSVDTGATGELFF; CDR3 DNA: TGTGCCAGCAGCGTAGATACAGGGGCCACCGGGGAGCTGTTTTTT
D gene: TRBD2; clone size: .; J gene: TRBJ2-3; V gene: TRBV19; CDR3 protein: CASSIGTSGTDTQYF; CDR3 DNA: TGTGCCAGTAGTATTGGGACTAGCGGGACAGATACGCAGTATTTT
D gene: .; clone size: once; J gene: TRBJ1-6; V gene: TRBV3-1/TRBV3-2; CDR3 protein: CASSQGTASSYNSPLHF; CDR3 DNA: TGTGCCAGCAGCCAGGGTACGGCTAGCTCCTATAATTCACCCCTCCACTTT
D gene: .; clone size: .; J gene: TRBJ1-3; V gene: TRBV12-5; CDR3 protein: CASGLYFSGNTIYF; CDR3 DNA: TGTGCTAGTGGTTTGTACTTCTCTGGAAACACCATATATTTT
D gene: .; clone size: .; J gene: TRBJ2-5; V gene: TRBV21-1; CDR3 protein: CASSIGTPYQETQYF; CDR3 DNA: TGTGCCAGCAGCATCGGGACACCGTACCAAGAGACCCAGTACTTC
D gene: TRBD1; clone size: once; J gene: TRBJ2-7; V gene: TRBV3-1/TRBV3-2; CDR3 protein: CASSQLDRAEQYF; CDR3 DNA: TGTGCCAGCAGCCAGCTGGACAGGGCCGAGCAGTACTTC
D gene: .; clone size: .; J gene: TRBJ1-3; V gene: TRBV19; CDR3 protein: CASTSGKSGNTIYF; CDR3 DNA: TGTGCCAGTACGTCAGGGAAGAGCGGAAACACCATATATTTT
D gene: .; clone size: .; J gene: TRBJ1-2; V gene: TRBV5-1; CDR3 protein: CASSLSGALYGYTF; CDR3 DNA: TGCGCCAGCAGCTTGAGCGGGGCCCTCTATGGCTACACCTTC
D gene: .; clone size: .; J gene: TRBJ2-7; V gene: TRBV9; CDR3 protein: CASSVGGPYEQYF; CDR3 DNA: TGTGCCAGCAGCGTAGGGGGGCCCTACGAGCAGTACTTC
D gene: .; clone size: .; J gene: TRBJ1-3; V gene: TRBV19; CDR3 protein: CASRRRQDSGNTIYF; CDR3 DNA: TGTGCCAGTAGGAGGAGGCAAGACTCTGGAAACACCATATATTTT
D gene: TRBD2; clone size: once; J gene: TRBJ2-3; V gene: TRBV28; CDR3 protein: CASSFLGLAGGLDTQYF; CDR3 DNA: TGTGCCAGCAGTTTTTTAGGGCTAGCGGGGGGTTTAGATACGCAGTATTTT